Sequencing of this TCR beta chain was carried out in a study of cytomegalovirus exposure and HLA in healthy donors. This clone showed up just once. Germline CDR1 reads MDHEN; CDR2 reads SYDVKM. The V end lost 3 bases, the J end lost 3 bases, and 11 bases lay between the germline ends. This CDR3 contains 14 residues. The PCR used 60 Vbeta and 13 Jbeta primers. TCRdb's copy holds only in-frame clones and misses some; the assay was immunoSEQ multiplex PCR. Among under 150,000 clones listed, roughly 77% were seen once. This chain uses TRBV28 with TRBJ1-1, with TRBD1 as a possible D gene (6 bases). This sequence originates from a man aged 30-40 years in good health and CMV-seronegative. The sequenced sample consisted of PBMCs. The CDR3 reads CASSFGQGYTEAFF. CDR3 nucleotides: TGTGCCAGCAGTTTTGGTCAGGGGTACACTGAAGCTTTCTTT.